The clone carrying this T cell receptor beta chain appeared a single time. Its antigen is undetermined. The CDR3 is 13 residues long. Germline lookup yields CDR1 SGHAT and CDR2 FQDESV (reference sequence). The V end lost 0 bases, the J end lost 10 bases, and 12 bases lay between the germline ends. Samples were assayed with immunoSEQ v3.0 at survey level. Method: immunoSEQ multiplex PCR; TCRdb's copy keeps in-frame clones and lacks some. The top ten hold 10% of the sample, which has some 28,000 clones, 93% seen once. The data stem from a study of long-term antiretroviral therapy in people with HIV. Points from the study as a whole: Subsequent to ART, diversity was augmented yet persisted below that of transplant donor controls.

This TCR was sampled from a man between 40 and 49 years old with HIV. This specimen consisted of unsorted PBMCs, obtained 6.2 years after starting antiretroviral therapy. This chain joins TRBV11-1 and TRBJ1-1, with D perhaps matching TRBD1 (5 bases). The CDR3 DNA reads as TGTGCCAGCAGCTTAGCGCTGACAGATGCAGCTTTCTTT. It encodes CASSLALTDAAFF.